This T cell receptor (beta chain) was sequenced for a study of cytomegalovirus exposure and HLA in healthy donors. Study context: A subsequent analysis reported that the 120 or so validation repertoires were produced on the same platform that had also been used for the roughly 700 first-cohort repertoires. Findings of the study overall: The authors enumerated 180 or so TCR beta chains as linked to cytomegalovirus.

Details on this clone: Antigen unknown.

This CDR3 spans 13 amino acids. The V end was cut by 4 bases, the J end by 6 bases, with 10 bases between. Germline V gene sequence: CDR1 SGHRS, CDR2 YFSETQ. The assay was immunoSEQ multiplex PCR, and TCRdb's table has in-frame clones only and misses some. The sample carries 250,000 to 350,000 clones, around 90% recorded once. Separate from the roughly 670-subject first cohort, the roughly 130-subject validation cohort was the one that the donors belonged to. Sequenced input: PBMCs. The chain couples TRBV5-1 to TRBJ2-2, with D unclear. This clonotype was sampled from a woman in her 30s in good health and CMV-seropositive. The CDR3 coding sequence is TGCGCCAGCAGCCCTATAGATTCCGGGGAGCTGTTTTTT. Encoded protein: CASSPIDSGELFF.